This T cell receptor (beta chain) was recorded in a study of T-cell memory formation after mild COVID-19 (dated by TCRdb to the early 2020s). With regard to the full study: Most TCR sequence clusters were specific to one of the two donors. T-cell clones expanding and contracting after mild COVID-19 in two donors were tracked by longitudinal TCRalpha and TCRbeta repertoire sequencing. Two young, previously healthy adult volunteers made up the cohort, one male and one female. The paper as a whole reports these results and caveats: Clones contracting from day 15 to 85 had balanced CD4/CD8 phenotypes, while a second wave expanding from day 15 to 37 was biased towards CD4+. Some responding clones were found in pre-infection memory, which suggests that pre-existing cross-reactive memory T cells took part in the SARS-CoV-2 response. Contracting CD4+ clones were located mainly in the CM and EM memory subsets, whereas CD8+ clones were found to be enriched in EMRA. Only two mild cases were covered by the study, and larger cohorts that include severe cases with pre-infection samples were considered necessary. SARS-CoV-2 specificity of the second-wave clones peaking on day 37 was not confirmed.

This clonotype was counted between two and nine times. It has no known antigen specificity. Per-base quality was not reported, and no clone a single base away is much larger than it. PBMCs were isolated by Ficoll-Paque density gradient centrifugation. Sequencing was carried out with an Illumina NovaSeq 6000. TCRalpha and TCRbeta cDNA libraries were constructed by 5'RACE with constant-segment primers, with sample barcodes and unique molecular identifiers being introduced. RNA was extracted from every sample with Trizol reagent. Library amplification was performed in two PCR steps, and a second sample barcode and Illumina TruSeq adapters were introduced in the second step. Libraries were sequenced on an Illumina NovaSeq with 2 x 150 bp paired-end reads. From the authors' description of their analysis: Reads were demultiplexed and collapsed into UMI-guided consensus sequences with migec v1.2.7. With mixcr v2.1.11, UMI consensuses were aligned to TRA and TRB V and J templates and assembled into clonotypes. A clonotype was counted as expanded or contracted only when both edgeR and NoisET called the clonotype significant, with the noise models trained on biological replicates. edgeR calls used a false discovery rate-adjusted p below 0.01 and a log2 fold-change threshold of 1. As an exploratory analysis of dynamics, PCA with hierarchical clustering was applied to max-normalized trajectories of the 1000 most abundant clonotypes. The CD4 or CD8 phenotype of responding clones was assigned using the separately sequenced CD4+ and CD8+ repertoires. The raw public data were reprocessed by TCRdb itself: fastp quality trimming at Q25, MiXCR clonotype calling, in-frame beta chains only. Rows with a matching CDR3 protein are joined into one entry that keeps the most common DNA and genes. The V and J calls come from TCRdb's annotation, not from the publication. This sample comprises 200,000 to 250,000 distinct CDR3 sequences, over 8.5% of them detected only once. Of the sample, more than 20% is held by the ten largest clones.

Sequencing used PBMCs or a T cell subset sorted from them (not recorded which). The TCR originated in a man aged 18 to 30 who had mild COVID-19 (a few samples of this study predate the infection). The sample titles of this study are shuffled in the database, so cell type and time point are left out; the donor was told from shared clones.

The bases read TGCAGTGCCGTCCGCATTAGTAGAGCGGGCACAGATACGCAGTATTTT. The resulting protein is CSAVRISRAGTDTQYF. The chain employs TRBV20-1 and TRBJ2-3; a tentative D match to TRBD2 spans 5 bases. The CDR3 runs 16 amino acids, cysteine and phenylalanine included. Left in the record is the CDR3 DNA by itself, 48 bases read in frame from the first base. V and J are truncated by 6 bases and 1 base respectively, leaving an intervening sequence of 20 bases. The germline V gene (reference sequence) sets CDR1 to DFQATT and CDR2 to SNEGSKA.